These T cell receptor beta chains were read from a single sample in a study of blood T cell repertoires in COVID-19. TCRdb's table, derived via immunoSEQ multiplex PCR, lists solely in-frame clones and lacks some. The profile shows fewer than 250,000 clones, about nine tenths of them singletons. Sample: PBMCs or T cells enriched from blood (not recorded which). Receptors were obtained from a woman under 40 with acute COVID-19. Both conserved end residues are part of each CDR3. Fields, in order: D gene, clone size, J gene, V gene, CDR3 DNA, CDR3 protein. The D gene is left open where the match is weak. Only some rows state a clone size, as once, few, many or a class for expanded clones.

D: -
size: -
J: TRBJ2-7
V: TRBV5-1
DNA: TGCGCCAGCAGCCTGAGACAGACCTACGAGCAGTACTTC
CDR3: CASSLRQTYEQYF

D: -
size: -
J: TRBJ2-3
V: TRBV5-1
DNA: TGCGCCAGCAGCTTGGGCCAACAGGGCGGAGATACGCAGTATTTT
CDR3: CASSLGQQGGDTQYF

D: -
size: once
J: TRBJ2-7
V: TRBV29-1
DNA: TGCAGCGCATCGACAGGCAGATTCTACGAGCAGTACTTC
CDR3: CSASTGRFYEQYF

D: -
size: many
J: TRBJ1-2
V: TRBV29-1
DNA: TGCAGCGCCCGGTGGAGAGAATGGTATGGCTACACCTTC
CDR3: CSARWREWYGYTF

D: TRBD1
size: -
J: TRBJ1-1
V: TRBV5-6
DNA: TGTGCCAGCAGCTCAGTGACAGGGTTTAGTAGTGGGACTGAAGCTTTCTTT
CDR3: CASSSVTGFSSGTEAFF

D: TRBD2
size: -
J: TRBJ2-1
V: TRBV10-3
DNA: TGTGCCACCAGGACTAGCCGGGGGACAAATGAGCAGTTCTTC
CDR3: CATRTSRGTNEQFF

D: TRBD1
size: -
J: TRBJ1-2
V: TRBV7-2
DNA: TGTGCCAGCAGCTTAGCCCCGACAGGGGATGGCTACACCTTC
CDR3: CASSLAPTGDGYTF

D: -
size: -
J: TRBJ1-1
V: TRBV7-2
DNA: TGTGCCAGCAGCTTCCGGTCAGGCGGGTACACTGAAGCTTTCTTT
CDR3: CASSFRSGGYTEAFF

D: -
size: -
J: TRBJ1-6
V: TRBV28
DNA: TGTGCCAGCAGTAACCGCTACAGGCAATCACCCCTCCACTTT
CDR3: CASSNRYRQSPLHF

D: -
size: -
J: TRBJ2-3
V: TRBV25-1
DNA: TGTGCCAGCAGTGAAGACAGAGGTTTCGGCACAGATACGCAGTATTTT
CDR3: CASSEDRGFGTDTQYF

D: TRBD1
size: -
J: TRBJ1-6
V: TRBV18
DNA: TGTGCCAGCTCACCAAGGGGACAGGGAGTAAATTCACCCCTCCACTTT
CDR3: CASSPRGQGVNSPLHF

D: -
size: -
J: TRBJ1-3
V: TRBV5-5
DNA: TGTGCCAGCAGCACAGGAAACACCATATATTTT
CDR3: CASSTGNTIYF

D: TRBD2
size: -
J: TRBJ2-3
V: TRBV3-1/TRBV3-2
DNA: TGTGCCAGCGGCGGACTAGCGGGGGGGCGAGATACGCAGTATTTT
CDR3: CASGGLAGGRDTQYF

D: -
size: few
J: TRBJ1-2
V: TRBV7-2
DNA: TGTGCCAGCAGCTTAGATGGGCCCAACTATGGCTACACCTTC
CDR3: CASSLDGPNYGYTF

D: -
size: -
J: TRBJ2-1
V: TRBV30
DNA: TGTGCCTGGAGTTCGGCAATTCGGGGCAATGAGCAGTTCTTC
CDR3: CAWSSAIRGNEQFF

D: -
size: -
J: TRBJ2-1
V: TRBV12-3/TRBV12-4
DNA: TGTGCCAGCATGAGTCGATCGGGGGAGCAGTTCTTC
CDR3: CASMSRSGEQFF

D: TRBD2
size: -
J: TRBJ2-1
V: TRBV6-5
DNA: TGTGCCAGTAGCGGGGGGCCTGACTACAATGAGCAGTTCTTC
CDR3: CASSGGPDYNEQFF

D: -
size: -
J: TRBJ1-3
V: TRBV19
DNA: TGTGCCAGTAGGGATGACAGAGCCTCTGGAAACACCATATATTTT
CDR3: CASRDDRASGNTIYF

D: -
size: -
J: TRBJ1-2
V: TRBV27
DNA: TGTGCCAGCAGCTCGGACAGCCCAAATTACTATGGCTACACCTTC
CDR3: CASSSDSPNYYGYTF

D: -
size: -
J: TRBJ2-7
V: TRBV19
DNA: TGTGCCAGTAGTATACCGGACAGAGCATACGAGCAGTACTTC
CDR3: CASSIPDRAYEQYF

D: -
size: -
J: TRBJ1-2
V: TRBV19
DNA: TGTGCCAGTAGTATAGATGGGGCAGGGTTTAGTGGCTACACCTTC
CDR3: CASSIDGAGFSGYTF

D: -
size: -
J: TRBJ1-6
V: TRBV4-2
DNA: TGTGCCAGCAGCCGAGTGGAGAATTCACCCCTCCACTTT
CDR3: CASSRVENSPLHF

D: -
size: -
J: TRBJ2-7
V: TRBV7-9
DNA: TGTGCCAGCAGCTTTGAGGATTCCTACGAGCAGTACTTC
CDR3: CASSFEDSYEQYF

D: TRBD1
size: -
J: TRBJ1-5
V: TRBV15
DNA: TGTGCCACCGGGACAGGGAGTCAGCCCCAGCATTTT
CDR3: CATGTGSQPQHF

D: -
size: -
J: TRBJ2-5
V: TRBV19
DNA: TGTGCCAGTAGTATCCGAGACAGAAAAGAGACCCAGTACTTC
CDR3: CASSIRDRKETQYF

D: -
size: -
J: TRBJ1-1
V: TRBV11-2
DNA: TGTGCCAGCAGCCGCGGGAGGAACACTGAAGCTTTCTTT
CDR3: CASSRGRNTEAFF

D: -
size: once
J: TRBJ2-1
V: TRBV6-1
DNA: TGTGCCAGCAGTGAGTCGACCGAGGGCAATGAGCAGTTCTTC
CDR3: CASSESTEGNEQFF

D: TRBD1
size: -
J: TRBJ1-2
V: TRBV11-1
DNA: TGTGCCAGCAGTAGACAGGGGGCGAACTATGGCTACACCTTC
CDR3: CASSRQGANYGYTF

D: -
size: -
J: TRBJ2-7
V: TRBV27
DNA: TGTGCCAGCAGTTTGGCCCCTTCCGAGGTCGGTTCCTACGAGCAGTACTTC
CDR3: CASSLAPSEVGSYEQYF

D: -
size: -
J: TRBJ2-1
V: TRBV4-2
DNA: TGTGCCAGCAGCCAAGCCTCCAGGGTCCCCTACAATGAGCAGTTCTTC
CDR3: CASSQASRVPYNEQFF

D: -
size: -
J: TRBJ1-1
V: TRBV4-3
DNA: TGCGCCAGCAGCCAAGATAGAGGAGTGAAAACTGAAGCTTTCTTT
CDR3: CASSQDRGVKTEAFF

D: -
size: -
J: TRBJ2-1
V: TRBV19
DNA: TGTGCCAGTACAGTCGACAGGCACAATGAGCAGTTCTTC
CDR3: CASTVDRHNEQFF

D: -
size: -
J: TRBJ2-2
V: TRBV5-1
DNA: TGCGCCAGCAGCTTTAGGGGGTCCGGGGAGCTGTTTTTT
CDR3: CASSFRGSGELFF

D: -
size: -
J: TRBJ1-1
V: TRBV4-1
DNA: TGCGCCAGCAGCCCTATGGTGGGGGCTCGTACTGAAGCTTTCTTT
CDR3: CASSPMVGARTEAFF

D: -
size: once
J: TRBJ1-2
V: TRBV29-1
DNA: TGCAGCGTTGCTGCACAGGTGCCGGAGGGCTACACCTTC
CDR3: CSVAAQVPEGYTF

D: -
size: -
J: TRBJ2-1
V: TRBV7-8
DNA: TGTGCCAGCAGCCCCGTTCTCCCCGGGAACAATGAGCAGTTCTTC
CDR3: CASSPVLPGNNEQFF

D: TRBD2
size: -
J: TRBJ2-7
V: TRBV5-4
DNA: TGTGCCAGCAGCCCACCTAGCGGCGAGCAGTACTTC
CDR3: CASSPPSGEQYF

D: TRBD1
size: -
J: TRBJ2-3
V: TRBV4-1
DNA: TGCGCCAGCAGCCAACGAAGGGGGCCGGCAGATACGCAGTATTTT
CDR3: CASSQRRGPADTQYF

D: TRBD2
size: -
J: TRBJ2-5
V: TRBV27
DNA: TGTGCCAGCAGCCAGCGGGGGGGACGACGGAGGGCAGAGACCCAGTACTTC
CDR3: CASSQRGGRRRAETQYF

D: -
size: -
J: TRBJ1-6
V: TRBV2
DNA: TGTGCCAGCAGGGCAGGGGTTTCACCCCTCCACTTT
CDR3: CASRAGVSPLHF

D: -
size: -
J: TRBJ2-1
V: TRBV27
DNA: TGTGCCAGCAGTTTGCTAGCTACTTACAATGAGCAGTTCTTC
CDR3: CASSLLATYNEQFF

D: TRBD1
size: few
J: TRBJ1-1
V: TRBV2
DNA: TGTGCCAGCAGTGAAGGGACAGGGAACACTGAAGCTTTCTTT
CDR3: CASSEGTGNTEAFF

D: -
size: -
J: TRBJ1-1
V: TRBV5-1
DNA: TGCGCCAGCAGCCCGCAGGGCACTGAAGCTTTCTTT
CDR3: CASSPQGTEAFF

D: -
size: few
J: TRBJ1-2
V: TRBV27
DNA: TGTGCCAGCAGTTTGAACGGGTATGGCTACACCTTC
CDR3: CASSLNGYGYTF

D: -
size: -
J: TRBJ1-3
V: TRBV11-2
DNA: TGTGCCAGCAGCTTAGGGACAAACTCTGGAAACACCATATATTTT
CDR3: CASSLGTNSGNTIYF

D: TRBD1
size: -
J: TRBJ1-5
V: TRBV4-1
DNA: TGCGCCAGCAGCAGGACAGGGGCTACACAGCCCCAGCATTTT
CDR3: CASSRTGATQPQHF

D: -
size: -
J: TRBJ1-4
V: TRBV4-1
DNA: TGCGCCAGCAGCCAAGAACAGGGCTGGACTAATGAAAAACTGTTTTTT
CDR3: CASSQEQGWTNEKLFF

D: -
size: -
J: TRBJ1-2
V: TRBV7-8
DNA: TGTGCCAGCAGCGACGGTTGGCGGGGGCAGACCTTC
CDR3: CASSDGWRGQTF

D: -
size: once
J: TRBJ1-3
V: TRBV3-1/TRBV3-2
DNA: TGTGCCAGCACCCCCTACAAGGGGGGGGCTGGAAACACCATATATTTT
CDR3: CASTPYKGGAGNTIYF

D: TRBD1
size: -
J: TRBJ2-3
V: TRBV24-1
DNA: TGTGCCACCAGTGATGTGGACAGGCCAGATACGCAGTATTTT
CDR3: CATSDVDRPDTQYF

D: -
size: -
J: TRBJ1-2
V: TRBV4-3
DNA: TGCGCCAGCAGCCAAGATATCGGCAGGCAGGGGGGCTACACCTTC
CDR3: CASSQDIGRQGGYTF

D: -
size: -
J: TRBJ2-5
V: TRBV27
DNA: TGTGCCAGCAGTTTATTGGGGGCGTACAGCCAAGAGACCCAGTACTTC
CDR3: CASSLLGAYSQETQYF

D: -
size: once
J: TRBJ1-2
V: TRBV19
DNA: TGTGCCAGTACTTCAGGGGAAGGGTTCTATGGCTACACCTTC
CDR3: CASTSGEGFYGYTF

D: -
size: -
J: TRBJ2-5
V: TRBV7-2
DNA: TGTGCCAGCAGCTCCCCCCCCAGGAAGACCCAGTACTTC
CDR3: CASSSPPRKTQYF

D: TRBD1
size: -
J: TRBJ1-2
V: TRBV19
DNA: TGTGCCAGTAGAGTACAGGGGAACTATGGCTACACCTTC
CDR3: CASRVQGNYGYTF

D: -
size: few
J: TRBJ1-5
V: TRBV21-1
DNA: TGTGCCAGCAGCAAAGTAATCTGGGACACAGGCCAGCCCCAGCATTTT
CDR3: CASSKVIWDTGQPQHF

D: -
size: -
J: TRBJ2-7
V: TRBV3-1/TRBV3-2
DNA: TGTGCCAGCAGCCATCCCCGGCGGCCCTACGAGCAGTACTTC
CDR3: CASSHPRRPYEQYF

D: -
size: -
J: TRBJ1-5
V: TRBV10-3
DNA: TGTGCCACCGCAACAGGAGGGAATCAGCCCCAGCATTTT
CDR3: CATATGGNQPQHF

D: -
size: once
J: TRBJ1-5
V: TRBV7-9
DNA: TGTGCCAGCAGCTTGGCGGATCAGCCCCAGCATTTT
CDR3: CASSLADQPQHF

D: -
size: -
J: TRBJ2-7
V: TRBV19
DNA: TGTGCCAGTAGTCAGGACAATTGGAACGAGCAGTACTTC
CDR3: CASSQDNWNEQYF